This entry is about one T cell receptor (beta chain). Its antigen is not known. Only in-frame clones appear in the TCRdb table, and some are missing; sequencing was by immunoSEQ multiplex PCR. There are 700,000 or so clones in the sample; approximately 79% occur only once, and less than 2% lies in the top ten. This sample is drawn from a study of shared clonotypes between healthy human individuals. The study, taken as a whole, reports: Four donors held around 5% of naive CD4 clonotypes in common. The donor pool, a small one, limited the genetic and exposure-history diversity represented.

J lost 3 bases, V lost 0 bases, and 5 bases had no gene match. The germline V gene encodes CDR1 KGHSH and CDR2 LQKENI. The CDR3 totals 15 residues. V is TRBV18 and J is TRBJ2-7; 7 nucleotides agree with TRBD1. This TCR derives from a woman between 25 and 40 years old in good health. Sequenced sample: memory CD4+ T cells sorted from blood. Regarding subset: CD45RA-negative fraction. The CDR3 sequence is CASSPPSTGYYEQYF. For the CDR3, the DNA is TGTGCCAGCTCACCACCGTCGACAGGGTACTACGAGCAGTACTTC.